The 24 T cell receptor beta chains presented below share a single source sample, sequenced in a study of cytomegalovirus exposure and HLA in healthy donors (dated by TCRdb to the late 2010s). The library was generated by the immunoSEQ multiplex PCR assay. A mixture of 60 forward primers for TCR Vbeta segments and 13 reverse primers for TCR Jbeta segments was used in the multiplex PCR. Not all clones reach the TCRdb copy of this immuneACCESS table, which keeps in-frame sequences only. Checked studies attribute under half of the gap to unresolved V genes and leave the rest unexplained. This sample lists 100,000 to 120,000 clones; 70% to 85% were detected once. The top ten hold 2.5% of the sample. The specimen was PBMCs. Receptor source: a woman between 18 and 29 years old in good health and CMV-seronegative.

The chain recombines TRBV29-1 with TRBJ1-4; 10 nucleotides agree with TRBD1. The CDR3 has 12 amino acids. Germline CDR1 SQVTM, CDR2 ANQGSEA. The J segment lost 10 bases and the V segment lost 5 bases, leaving 4 bases of the junction unmatched. The CDR3 DNA reads as TGCAGCGTTAGGACAGGGGGAGGAAAACTGTTTTTT. Translated, it gives CSVRTGGGKLFF.

In its sample, this clone was seen once. The genes are TRBV7-9 and TRBJ1-1; no clear D. The germline V gene has CDR1 SEHNR and CDR2 FQNEAQ (reference sequence). The CDR3 spans 12 residues. Between the trimmed V and J ends, which lost 8 bases and 1 base, there was a span of 8 bases. The CDR3 region is CASQLQNTEAFF. In DNA form, the CDR3 reads TGTGCCAGCCAGTTGCAGAACACTGAAGCTTTCTTT.

The chain combines TRBV7-9 with TRBJ1-2; TRBD1 agrees at 7 bases. Germline CDR1 SEHNR, CDR2 FQNEAQ (reference sequence). The CDR3 is 16 residues long. V lost 5 bases, J lost 7 bases, and 16 bases stayed unmatched. The CDR3 coding sequence is TGTGCCAGCAGCAGAGACCAGGGGGGCGTCGGACCTGGCTACACCTTC. Amino acids: CASSRDQGGVGPGYTF.

This clone has a handful of counts. V is TRBV28 and J is TRBJ1-1; a possible D gene is TRBD1 (6 bases). V was shortened by 9 bases and J by 7 bases, with 15 bases between the two germline ends. CDR1 and CDR2 (germline): MDHEN, SYDVKM. This CDR3 region has 12 residues. CDR3 in amino acids: CASWGQPGEAFF. In DNA, the CDR3 is TGTGCCAGTTGGGGGCAGCCGGGTGAAGCTTTCTTT.

The rearrangement links TRBV19 to TRBJ2-6; 13 bases fit TRBD2. Losses at the gene ends were 5 bases for V and 4 bases for J; bases not matched to a gene: 5. The CDR3 is 17 residues long. Per germline, CDR1 LNHDA and CDR2 SQIVND (reference sequence). The DNA for the CDR3 is TGTGCCAGTAGTCCCTGGGGACTAGCGGGAGGGGCCAACGTCCTGACTTTC. Translating gives CASSPWGLAGGANVLTF.

The chain has TRBV28 and TRBJ1-1; 8 bases line up with TRBD1. The germline V gene encodes CDR1 MDHEN and CDR2 SYDVKM. The CDR3 sequence is 15 residues long. The junction had 8 bases not matched to a gene; V was cut back by 6 bases and J by 2 bases. This CDR3 reads CASRSPGTGNTEAFF. The CDR3 DNA is TGTGCCAGCAGATCACCCGGGACAGGAAACACTGAAGCTTTCTTT.

The rearrangement joins TRBV4-3 to TRBJ2-3, with TRBD2 matching over 8 bases. The CDR3 has 16 residues. Germline V gene data show CDR1 as LGHNA and CDR2 as YSLEER. Germline trimming cut 3 bases from V and 2 bases from J; bases unmatched to any gene: 7. CDR3 DNA: TGCGCCAGCAGCCAGAATTTAGCGGGGACCACAGATACGCAGTATTTT. Its translation is CASSQNLAGTTDTQYF.

The J gene is TRBJ1-1, the V gene TRBV7-9; 8 bases match TRBD1. V lost 4 bases and J lost 8; bases outside the gene matches: 3. The V gene's germline CDR1 is SEHNR and CDR2 FQNEAQ (reference sequence). This CDR3 has 12 amino acids. The CDR3 is CASSYHRGEAFF. CDR3 bases: TGTGCCAGCAGCTACCACAGGGGGGAAGCTTTCTTT. Based on the CDR3 plus reference TRBV7-9 and TRBJ1-1, the full variable domain is DTGVSQNPRHKITKRGQNVTFRCDPISEHNRLYWYRQTLGQGPEFLTYFQNEAQLEKSRLLSDRFSAERPKGSFSTLEIQRTEQGDSAMYLCASSYHRGEAFFGQGTRLTVV.

This clone was found a few times. V gene TRBV6-6 combines with J gene TRBJ1-5; D uncertain. Trimming shortened V by 5 bases and J by 3 bases, and 8 bases separated the two germline ends. Germline assignment: CDR1 MNHNY and CDR2 SVGAGI (reference sequence). The CDR3 consists of 13 residues. The CDR3 loop is CASSHIYNQPQHF. The CDR3 DNA follows: TGTGCCAGCAGTCACATATACAATCAGCCCCAGCATTTT.

The genes are TRBV28 and TRBJ1-2, with TRBD1 matching 7 bases. V shed 2 bases, J shed 5 bases, and the junction held 5 bases outside the gene matches. Germline V gene sequence: CDR1 MDHEN, CDR2 SYDVKM. CDR3 length: 14 residues. The CDR3 region has the DNA TGTGCCAGCAGTTTACGGGGGACAGCTTATGGCTACACCTTC. It yields the protein CASSLRGTAYGYTF.

The genes are TRBV4-2 and TRBJ1-2; no clear D gene. This CDR3 region has 14 residues. Trimming took 4 bases from V and 3 from J, leaving 12 bases between them. Looked up from germline, CDR1 is LGHNA and CDR2 is YNFKEQ. The CDR3 DNA is TGTGCCAGCAGCCTATCCACCGGGGACTATGGCTACACCTTC. Protein product: CASSLSTGDYGYTF.

Ten or more counts support this clone. The same CDR3 also results from other DNA sequences found in this sample. The chain links TRBV4-1 to TRBJ2-2; a possible D gene is TRBD2 (5 bases). V was shortened by 0 bases and J by 3 bases, with 8 bases between the two germline ends. The CDR3 is 15 residues long. Germline V gene lookup returns CDR1 MGHRA and CDR2 YSYEKL. The CDR3, as DNA: TGCGCCAGCAGCCAAGAAGGGCGGGACACCGGGGAGCTGTTTTTT. It codes for CASSQEGRDTGELFF.

This clone was picked up a small number of times. The J gene is TRBJ1-1, the V gene TRBV19; 7 positions match TRBD1. J gave up 7 bases and V 4 bases, and 9 bases lay outside the gene matches. This CDR3 spans 14 amino acids. Germline CDR1 is LNHDA and CDR2 is SQIVND (reference sequence). This chain's CDR3 is CASSTRQGPYEAFF. The CDR3 bases are TGTGCCAGTAGTACCCGACAGGGCCCGTATGAAGCTTTCTTT.

V gene TRBV5-1 combines with J gene TRBJ2-3; TRBD2 agrees at 14 bases. The V segment lost 4 bases and the J segment 1 base; nucleotides outside the gene matches: 8. The CDR3 consists of 18 residues. Germline V gives CDR1 SGHRS, CDR2 YFSETQ. For the CDR3, the DNA is TGCGCCAGCAGCCCAGGGGGACTAGCGGGAGAGGGCACAGATACGCAGTATTTT. Its protein is CASSPGGLAGEGTDTQYF.

The chain recombines TRBV7-2 with TRBJ1-1, with no clear D. This CDR3 is built from 16 residues. Germline lookup yields CDR1 SGHTA and CDR2 FQGNSA. V was cut by 2 bases and J by 1 base, with 14 bases left in between. The DNA of the CDR3 is TGTGCCAGCAGCTTATTCCGGCTACGGGGGAACACTGAAGCTTTCTTT. Encoded protein: CASSLFRLRGNTEAFF. The full variable domain, with the rest looked up from reference TRBV7-2 and TRBJ1-1, is GAGVSQSPSNKVTEKGKDVELRCDPISGHTALYWYRQSLGQGLEFLIYFQGNSAPDKSGLPSDRFSAERTGGSVSTLTIQRTQQEDSAVYLCASSLFRLRGNTEAFFGQGTRLTVV.

The chain links TRBV27 to TRBJ1-1; TRBD1 might be the D (6 bases). The germline V gene encodes CDR1 MNHEY and CDR2 SMNVEV (reference sequence). Trimming shortened V by 1 base and J by 4 bases, and 16 bases separated the two germline ends. The CDR3 is 16 residues long. CDR3 in DNA: TGTGCCAGCAGTTTATATGGACAGCGGTCTTCCACTGAAGCTTTCTTT. It codes for CASSLYGQRSSTEAFF.

In regard to this clone: Distinct nucleotide sequences in the sample also encode this CDR3. CDR3 sequence reads: CASHWTANTEAFF. CDR3 coding DNA: TGTGCCAGCCACTGGACAGCTAACACTGAAGCTTTCTTT. The chain is built from TRBV28 and TRBJ1-1; tentatively, D is TRBD1 (6 bases). The CDR3 extends over 13 amino acids. CDR1 MDHEN and CDR2 SYDVKM come from the germline V gene. V was shortened by 8 bases and J by 2 bases, with 12 bases between the two germline ends.

V and J are TRBV5-1 and TRBJ1-6, with TRBD1 as a possible D gene (6 bases). The germline V gene has CDR1 SGHRS and CDR2 YFSETQ. The CDR3 extends over 15 amino acids. V shed 0 bases and J shed 6 bases, with 10 bases lying between them. CDR3 nucleotides: TGCGCCAGCAGCTTGGGAACAGGGCTTAATTCACCCCTCCACTTT. Translated: CASSLGTGLNSPLHF.

The CDR3, as DNA: TGCGCCAGCAGCCGGAAGGATATGGGACTCGTCACCGGGGAGCTGTTTTTT. The encoded protein is CASSRKDMGLVTGELFF. The chain uses TRBV4-1 and TRBJ2-2; the D gene is possibly TRBD2 (6 bases). Germline V gene data show CDR1 as MGHRA and CDR2 as YSYEKL. The CDR3 totals 17 residues. V lost 4 bases and J 4 bases, leaving 19 bases between the germline ends.

The gene calls are TRBV7-9 and TRBJ2-7, with 9 bases identical to TRBD2. The CDR3 runs 15 residues. Germline V lookup: CDR1 SEHNR, CDR2 FQNEAQ (reference sequence). After removal of 5 bases from V and 4 bases from J, the junction contained 9 bases not matched to a gene. The CDR3 sequence: CASSRSLAGRYEQYF. The DNA for the CDR3 is TGTGCCAGCAGCCGGTCTCTAGCGGGAAGGTACGAGCAGTACTTC.

The V call is TRBV11-2, the J call TRBJ2-7; the match to TRBD1 covers 7 bases. After removal of 6 bases from V and 5 bases from J, the junction contained 7 bases not matched to a gene. The CDR3 consists of 13 residues. Germline V lookup: CDR1 SGHAT, CDR2 FQNNGV. CDR3 sequence: CASRPTGFHEQYF. As DNA, the CDR3 is TGTGCCAGCAGACCGACAGGGTTCCACGAGCAGTACTTC.

The V call is TRBV7-9, the J call TRBJ2-1; no firm D call. CDR1 and CDR2 (germline): SEHNR, FQNEAQ (reference sequence). Trimming removed 6 bases from V and 0 bases from J, with 12 bases in between. There are 15 residues in the CDR3. This chain's CDR3 is CASSKSESSYNEQFF. The CDR3 coding sequence is TGTGCCAGCAGTAAATCGGAGAGCTCCTACAATGAGCAGTTCTTC.

The chain employs TRBV4-2 and TRBJ2-1; D may be TRBD1 (5 bases). Germline V gene data show CDR1 as LGHNA and CDR2 as YNFKEQ. This CDR3 comprises 12 residues. Trimming cost V 4 bases and J 7 bases, with 8 bases left between them. CDR3 DNA sequence: TGTGCCAGCAGCCCTCAGGGTAATGAGCAGTTCTTC. It codes for CASSPQGNEQFF.

The chain links TRBV4-1 to TRBJ1-5; 12 nucleotides agree with TRBD1. Germline loops: CDR1 MGHRA, CDR2 YSYEKL. CDR3 size: 17 residues. J was trimmed by 3 bases and V by 2 bases; bases with no gene match: 5. The chain's CDR3 is CASSQKGTGGLNQPQHF. CDR3 nucleotides: TGCGCCAGCAGCCAAAAAGGGACAGGGGGCCTCAATCAGCCCCAGCATTTT.